A single sample gave rise to the 6 T cell receptor beta chains below, sequenced in a study of Ad26.COV2.S vaccination and SARS-CoV-2 variants. Some clones are missing from TCRdb's copy, which holds only in-frame ones; the method was immunoSEQ multiplex PCR. The sample contains about 350,000 clones, 92% of which appear only once. The material was peripheral blood, obtained after recovery from COVID-19. The receptors were sampled from a human donor who had recovered from COVID-19.

The table lists this clone with a count of one. V gene TRBV19 combines with J gene TRBJ1-5; perhaps TRBD1 as D (5 bases). Germline values: CDR1 LNHDA, CDR2 SQIVND (reference sequence). Trimming took 7 bases from V and 6 from J, leaving 25 bases between them. The CDR3 has 17 residues. The CDR3 here is CASTDGRVAERSQPQHF. Here the CDR3 DNA reads TGTGCCAGTACCGATGGCAGGGTGGCAGAGAGGAGTCAGCCCCAGCATTTT.

The CDR3, as DNA: TGTGCCAGTACCATAGGGGAGTTGGAACTGTTTTTT. As protein: CASTIGELELFF. The chain employs TRBV19 and TRBJ1-4; D is possibly TRBD1 (5 bases). Germline assignment: CDR1 LNHDA and CDR2 SQIVND (reference sequence). The CDR3 loop spans 12 amino acids. Trimming shortened V by 7 bases and J by 12 bases, and 15 bases separated the two germline ends.

V and J are TRBV9 and TRBJ1-6, with 7 nucleotides matching TRBD1. V gave up 4 bases and J gave up 6 bases; unmatched junction bases: 13. The CDR3 totals 17 residues. In germline, CDR1 is SGDLS, CDR2 YYNGEE. CDR3 coding DNA: TGTGCCAGCAGCTCTCACTGGGGGACAGACCCTAATTCACCCCTCCACTTT. This translates into CASSSHWGTDPNSPLHF.

The rearrangement uses TRBV7-9 and TRBJ1-1; a possible D gene is TRBD1 (5 bases). Germline V gene data show CDR1 as SEHNR and CDR2 as FQNEAQ (reference sequence). This CDR3 contains 15 residues. The germline V and J ends were trimmed by 0 bases and 8 bases, with 16 bases remaining between them. The DNA of the CDR3 is TGTGCCAGCAGCTTAGCGCCGGCACGGGGCCGAGAAGCTTTCTTT. The encoded protein is CASSLAPARGREAFF.

The gene calls are TRBV6-2 or TRBV6-3 and TRBJ1-2, with 8 positions matching TRBD1. The CDR3 has 18 amino acids. CDR1 and CDR2 (germline): MNHEY, SVGEGT. V gave up 0 bases and J gave up 3 bases; unmatched junction bases: 12. The DNA of the CDR3 is TGTGCCAGCAGTTACTCGGGGCAAACGGACAGGGACGACTATGGCTACACCTTC. Translated: CASSYSGQTDRDDYGYTF.

This chain uses TRBV7-6 with TRBJ2-1, with D unclear. Germline lookup yields CDR1 SGHVS and CDR2 FNYEAQ. The CDR3 runs to 13 residues. V was pared by 0 bases and J by 7 bases, with 7 bases between. CDR3 residues: CASSLAERNEQFF. The CDR3 DNA follows: TGTGCCAGCAGCTTAGCGGAGAGAAATGAGCAGTTCTTC.